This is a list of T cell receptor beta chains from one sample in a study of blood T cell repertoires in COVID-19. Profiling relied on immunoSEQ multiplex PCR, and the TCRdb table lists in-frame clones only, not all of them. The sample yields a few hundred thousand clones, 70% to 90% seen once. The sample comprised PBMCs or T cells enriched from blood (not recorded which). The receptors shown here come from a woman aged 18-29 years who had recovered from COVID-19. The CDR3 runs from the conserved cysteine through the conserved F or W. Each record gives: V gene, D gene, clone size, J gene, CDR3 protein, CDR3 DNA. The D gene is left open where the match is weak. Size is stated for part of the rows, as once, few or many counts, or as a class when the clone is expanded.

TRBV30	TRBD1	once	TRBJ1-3	CAWGWTGRDTIYF	TGTGCCTGGGGATGGACAGGGAGAGACACCATATATTTT
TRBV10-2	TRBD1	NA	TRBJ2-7	CATLKGIGQGYYEQYF	TGCGCCACCCTAAAAGGTATTGGACAGGGTTACTACGAGCAGTACTTC
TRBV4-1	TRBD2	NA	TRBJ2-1	CASSQGLAGGHNEQFF	TGCGCCAGCAGCCAAGGGCTAGCGGGGGGTCACAATGAGCAGTTCTTC
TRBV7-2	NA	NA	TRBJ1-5	CASSLQYSNQPQHF	TGTGCCAGCAGCCTCCAGTATAGCAATCAGCCCCAGCATTTT
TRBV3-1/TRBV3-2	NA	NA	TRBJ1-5	CASSQDARGVQPQHF	TGTGCCAGCAGCCAAGACGCCAGGGGAGTTCAGCCCCAGCATTTT
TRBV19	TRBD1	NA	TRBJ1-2	CASSITPRGFTPNGYTF	TGTGCCAGTAGTATTACACCCAGGGGGTTTACCCCAAATGGCTACACCTTC
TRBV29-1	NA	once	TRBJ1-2	CSVGIALGHYGYTF	TGCAGCGTTGGAATCGCCTTGGGGCACTATGGCTACACCTTC
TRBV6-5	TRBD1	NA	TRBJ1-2	CASRTGTAYGYTF	TGTGCCAGCAGAACCGGGACAGCCTATGGCTACACCTTC
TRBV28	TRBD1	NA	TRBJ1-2	CASSLDRGVNYGYTF	TGTGCCAGCAGTCTTGACAGGGGAGTTAACTATGGCTACACCTTC
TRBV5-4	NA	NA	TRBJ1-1	CASSLDITEAFF	TGTGCCAGCAGCTTGGACATCACTGAAGCTTTCTTT
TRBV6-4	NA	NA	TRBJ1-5	CASSDSKRLNNQPQHF	TGTGCCAGCAGTGACTCGAAGAGACTGAACAATCAGCCCCAGCATTTT
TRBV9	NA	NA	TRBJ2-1	CASSADDRAGGSYNEQFF	TGTGCCAGCAGCGCCGACGACAGGGCGGGGGGCTCCTACAATGAGCAGTTCTTC
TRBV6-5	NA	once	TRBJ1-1	CASSYLSTEIEAFF	TGTGCCAGCAGTTACCTCTCGACAGAAATTGAAGCTTTCTTT
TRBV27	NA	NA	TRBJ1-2	CASSPRGPGGYTF	TGTGCCAGCAGTCCGCGAGGGCCTGGGGGCTACACCTTC
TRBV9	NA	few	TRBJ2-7	CASSPVGTGEDEQYF	TGTGCCAGCAGCCCTGTGGGGACGGGAGAGGACGAGCAGTACTTC
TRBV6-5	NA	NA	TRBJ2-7	CASRAGGRYEQYF	TGTGCCAGCAGGGCAGGGGGGAGATACGAGCAGTACTTC
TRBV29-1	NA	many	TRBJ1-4	CSVVLGDSLLFF	TGCAGCGTTGTGCTCGGCGACTCCCTCCTGTTTTTT
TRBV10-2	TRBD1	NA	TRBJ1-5	CASSTDREGNQPQHF	TGCGCCAGCAGTACCGACAGGGAGGGCAATCAGCCCCAGCATTTT
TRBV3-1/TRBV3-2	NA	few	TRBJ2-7	CASSHRGYEQYF	TGTGCCAGCAGCCACAGGGGCTACGAGCAGTACTTC
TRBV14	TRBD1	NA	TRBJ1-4	CASSRTRGPPGEKLFF	TGTGCCAGCAGCCGGACCAGGGGGCCTCCCGGTGAAAAACTGTTTTTT
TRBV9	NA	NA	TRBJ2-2	CASSAQKNTGELFF	TGTGCCAGCAGCGCCCAAAAGAACACCGGGGAGCTGTTTTTT
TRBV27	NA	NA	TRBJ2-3	CASSLWSGEGSTDTQYF	TGTGCCAGCAGTTTATGGTCAGGGGAAGGTAGCACAGATACGCAGTATTTT
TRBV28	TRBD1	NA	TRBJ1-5	CASSRGRKRTGYSNQPQHF	TGTGCCAGCAGTCGCGGTCGTAAACGGACAGGATATAGCAATCAGCCCCAGCATTTT
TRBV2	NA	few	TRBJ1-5	CASRSERNQPQHF	TGTGCCAGCAGGAGTGAGCGCAATCAGCCCCAGCATTTT
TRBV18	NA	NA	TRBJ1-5	CASSPGGGNQPQHF	TGTGCCAGCTCACCAGGCGGAGGCAATCAGCCCCAGCATTTT
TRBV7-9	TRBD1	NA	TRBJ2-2	CASSRTGTHTGELFF	TGTGCCAGCAGCCGGACAGGGACCCACACCGGGGAGCTGTTTTTT
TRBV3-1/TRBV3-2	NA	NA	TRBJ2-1	CASSQEGPGREQFF	TGTGCCAGCAGCCAAGAAGGCCCTGGGAGGGAGCAGTTCTTC
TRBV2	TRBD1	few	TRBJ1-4	CASSVDRGGEKLFF	TGTGCCAGCAGTGTTGACAGGGGAGGAGAAAAACTGTTTTTT
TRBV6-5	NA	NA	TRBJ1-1	CASRLSTEAFF	TGTGCCAGCAGGCTCAGCACTGAAGCTTTCTTT
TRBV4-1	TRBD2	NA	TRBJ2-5	CASSRLLAGFQETQYF	TGCGCCAGCAGCCGCTTACTAGCGGGGTTTCAAGAGACCCAGTACTTC
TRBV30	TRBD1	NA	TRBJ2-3	CAWSLPRTGLLDTQYF	TGTGCCTGGAGTCTTCCACGGACAGGGTTGTTGGATACGCAGTATTTT
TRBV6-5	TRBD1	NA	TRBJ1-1	CASSYSGGRAFF	TGTGCCAGCAGTTACTCAGGGGGCAGAGCTTTCTTT
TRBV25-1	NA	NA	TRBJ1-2	CASEPTGYYGYTF	TGTGCCAGCGAACCTACAGGGTACTATGGCTACACCTTC
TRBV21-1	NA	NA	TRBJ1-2	CASSTPGTGGLCYGYTF	TGTGCCAGCAGCACCCCGGGGACAGGGGGCCTTTGCTATGGCTACACCTTC
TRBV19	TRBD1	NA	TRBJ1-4	CATRQGGKLFF	TGTGCCACACGACAGGGCGGGAAACTGTTTTTT
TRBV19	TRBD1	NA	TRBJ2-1	CASSPYSGTGGSNEQFF	TGTGCCAGTAGTCCTTATTCCGGGACAGGGGGCTCTAATGAGCAGTTCTTC
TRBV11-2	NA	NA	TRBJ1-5	CASSLAPGQPQHF	TGTGCCAGCAGCTTAGCCCCCGGGCAGCCCCAGCATTTT
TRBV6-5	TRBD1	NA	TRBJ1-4	CASSSRTGRGEKLFF	TGTGCCAGCAGTTCACGGACAGGGAGGGGAGAAAAACTGTTTTTT
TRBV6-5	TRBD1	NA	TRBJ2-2	CASSWDRANTGELFF	TGTGCCAGCAGTTGGGACAGGGCGAACACCGGGGAGCTGTTTTTT
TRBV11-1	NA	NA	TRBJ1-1	CASTRGMNTEAFF	TGTGCCAGCACCCGAGGCATGAACACTGAAGCTTTCTTT
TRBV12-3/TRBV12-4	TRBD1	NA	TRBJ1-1	CASRGQAPEAFF	TGTGCCAGCCGGGGACAGGCCCCTGAAGCTTTCTTT